A selection of T cell receptor beta chains follows, all from one sample in a study of shared clonotypes between healthy human individuals. Repertoires were generated with immunoSEQ multiplex PCR, while TCRdb's copy carries only in-frame clones and drops some. The sample holds about a million clones; approximately 80% are singletons and the top ten take about 1.5%. The source material was memory CD4+ T cells sorted from blood. These receptors originate from a man aged 18-30 years in good health. The CDR3 runs from the conserved cysteine through the conserved F or W. D genes are given only for firm matches. Part of the rows lack a size; the others show once, few, many or a class for expanded clones.

D,J,length,size,V,DNA,CDR3
.,TRBJ2-7,15,.,TRBV18,TGTGCCAGCTCACCGGCGACCGGCGGCCCCTACGAGCAGTACTTC,CASSPATGGPYEQYF
TRBD2,TRBJ2-1,12,.,TRBV11-3,TGTGCCAGCAGCTGGGAGCGGGGTGAGCAGTTCTTC,CASSWERGEQFF
TRBD1,TRBJ2-1,17,.,TRBV11-2,TGTGCCAGCAGCTTAGATAGGACAGGGAGCTCCTACAATGAGCAGTTCTTC,CASSLDRTGSSYNEQFF
TRBD2,TRBJ2-5,15,.,TRBV5-1,TGCGCCAGCAGCGAGACGGGGGGTTGGCAAGAGACCCAGTACTTC,CASSETGGWQETQYF
TRBD1,TRBJ1-3,15,.,TRBV18,TGTGCCAGCTCTCTCGGGACAGCAGGTGGAAACACCATATATTTT,CASSLGTAGGNTIYF
.,TRBJ1-6,13,.,TRBV10-3,TGTGCCATCATGGAGTCCTATAATTCACCCCTCCACTTT,CAIMESYNSPLHF
.,TRBJ2-7,13,many,TRBV30,TGTGCCTGGAGCGGACTAAATTCCTACGAGCAGTACTTC,CAWSGLNSYEQYF
TRBD2,TRBJ2-3,17,.,TRBV11-2,TGTGCCAGCAGCTTCAACTTACTAGCGGGGAACACAGATACGCAGTATTTT,CASSFNLLAGNTDTQYF
TRBD2,TRBJ2-1,14,.,TRBV18,TGTGCCAGCTCACCAGCGGGGGGCCCCAATGAGCAGTTCTTC,CASSPAGGPNEQFF
.,TRBJ2-7,15,.,TRBV27,TGTGCCAGCAGTTTAGCCGGCCCTAGCTCCTACGAGCAGTACTTC,CASSLAGPSSYEQYF
.,TRBJ1-3,13,.,TRBV30,TGTGCCTGGAGTGTAGGCTCTGGAAACACCATATATTTT,CAWSVGSGNTIYF
TRBD1,TRBJ2-7,15,.,TRBV5-6,TGTGCCAGCAGCTTTAGGACAGGGGGATCCGGCGAGCAGTACTTC,CASSFRTGGSGEQYF
.,TRBJ2-2,14,.,TRBV6-6,TGTGCCAGCAGCCCGGATAAGAACACCGGGGAGCTGTTTTTT,CASSPDKNTGELFF
.,TRBJ1-1,15,once,TRBV28,TGTGCCAGCAGCGAGGATACAGGGATGAACACTGAAGCTTTCTTT,CASSEDTGMNTEAFF
.,TRBJ1-2,13,few,TRBV11-2,TGTGCCAGCAGCCCCGCTGGGGAATATGGCTACACCTTC,CASSPAGEYGYTF
.,TRBJ2-3,15,once,TRBV5-1,TGCGCCAGCAGCTTTCGAGACTACAGCACAGATACGCAGTATTTT,CASSFRDYSTDTQYF
.,TRBJ2-3,15,.,TRBV7-3,TGTGCCAGCAGGAAGTCGGGACTGCCCACAGATACGCAGTATTTT,CASRKSGLPTDTQYF
.,TRBJ1-2,13,.,TRBV28,TGTGCCAGCAGTTTACGCACAGACTATGGCTACACCTTC,CASSLRTDYGYTF
.,TRBJ1-1,14,.,TRBV6-5,TGTGCCAGCAATTTACAACAGGGACGGACTGAAGCTTTCTTT,CASNLQQGRTEAFF
.,TRBJ2-1,15,once,TRBV5-5,TGTGCCAGCAGCCGGGACGGAAGCTCCTACAATGAGCAGTTCTTC,CASSRDGSSYNEQFF
.,TRBJ1-5,13,many,TRBV30,TGTGCCTGGAGTGAGGGCTACAGGCAGCCCCAGCATTTT,CAWSEGYRQPQHF
TRBD2,TRBJ2-3,14,.,TRBV27,TGTGCCAGCAGTAAGACTAGCGGGAGTAATACGCAGTATTTT,CASSKTSGSNTQYF
TRBD1,TRBJ1-2,15,.,TRBV6-6,TGTGCCAGCAGTCCAGGGACAGCTGCTAACTATGGCTACACCTTC,CASSPGTAANYGYTF
TRBD2,TRBJ2-2,17,.,TRBV27,TGTGCCAGCAGTTTAGGTACAGCGGGGGCGAACACCGGGGAGCTGTTTTTT,CASSLGTAGANTGELFF
.,TRBJ2-3,16,.,TRBV4-2,TGTGCCAGCAGCGCCGAGGGGGCGGGGGGCCCAGATACGCAGTATTTT,CASSAEGAGGPDTQYF
.,TRBJ1-1,13,few,TRBV6-5,TGTGCCAGCGCTCTGGGGGACCGCACTGAAGCTTTCTTT,CASALGDRTEAFF
.,TRBJ1-1,13,once,TRBV4-3,TGCGCCAGCAGCCAAGTCTCAGGGGCAACACTTATCTTT,CASSQVSGATLIF
.,TRBJ2-7,13,.,TRBV19,TGTGCCAGTAGTATAGATACGCGGTACGAGCAGTACTTC,CASSIDTRYEQYF
.,TRBJ2-1,14,.,TRBV11-2,TGTGCCAGCAGCTTAGATGGTACCTACAATGAGCAGTTCTTC,CASSLDGTYNEQFF
TRBD2,TRBJ2-2,17,.,TRBV28,TGTGCCAGCAGATCCCCTATGGGGGGGGGTAACACCGGGGAGCTGTTTTTT,CASRSPMGGGNTGELFF
TRBD1,TRBJ1-3,17,.,TRBV5-4,TGTGCCAGCAGCTTGGGGCCCGGACAGGGAATTGGAAACACCATATATTTT,CASSLGPGQGIGNTIYF
.,TRBJ2-2,14,few,TRBV9,TGTGCCAGCAGCGTTGGACTTAACACCGGGGAGCTGTTTTTT,CASSVGLNTGELFF
.,TRBJ2-7,13,.,TRBV7-3,TGTGCCAGCAGCTCTCGACCTGGGGACGAGCAGTACTTC,CASSSRPGDEQYF
TRBD1,TRBJ1-2,15,.,TRBV7-2,TGTGCCAGCAGCCTCAGGCCGGGACAGGGGGCTATCTACACCTTC,CASSLRPGQGAIYTF
.,TRBJ1-1,15,few,TRBV12-5,TGTGCTAGTGCTTTGGACCAGGGGATGAACACTGAAGCTTTCTTT,CASALDQGMNTEAFF
.,TRBJ1-2,14,.,TRBV5-1,TGCGCCAGCAGCCCAACCGTGGGGGGATATGGCTACACCTTC,CASSPTVGGYGYTF
TRBD1,TRBJ2-2,15,.,TRBV7-2,TGTGCCAGCAGGTTGACAGGGGGAGGCACCGGGGAGCTGTTTTTT,CASRLTGGGTGELFF
.,TRBJ1-6,17,few,TRBV28,TGTGCCACCTTGATACGGGCGGGTGTTATCCAAAATTCACCCCTCCACTTT,CATLIRAGVIQNSPLHF
TRBD2,TRBJ2-3,16,.,TRBV4-1,TGCGCCAGCAGCCAAGTTGGACTAGCGGTCACAGATACGCAGTATTTT,CASSQVGLAVTDTQYF
.,TRBJ2-3,16,.,TRBV5-1,TGCGCCAGCAGCCCTTCTCCCACGGCAAGCACAGATACGCAGTATTTT,CASSPSPTASTDTQYF